This T cell receptor beta chain was observed in a study of control samples from healthy donors and cancer patients. CDR1 is MNHEY and CDR2 is SVGEGT in the germline V gene. This CDR3 contains 17 residues. J was trimmed by 6 bases and V by 2 bases; bases with no gene match: 10. Sequencing used immunoSEQ multiplex PCR; TCRdb keeps in-frame clones, though not all of them. The repertoire includes around 72,000 clones, roughly 84% of them detected once, and about 16% sits in the top ten. This TCR came from a man over 45 in good health. This chain connects TRBV6-2 or TRBV6-3 to TRBJ2-5; 12 nucleotides match TRBD2. Sequencing used blood. In DNA, the CDR3 is TGTGCCAGCAGTTACAAATGGCTAGCGGGAGGGCCGAAGACCCAGTACTTC. This codes for CASSYKWLAGGPKTQYF.